This T cell receptor beta chain was profiled in a study of T cells in Graves' hyperthyroidism and ophthalmopathy. At the level of the study: Peripheral blood was secured at the point of initial diagnosis, before any treatment.

Under 3 months was the duration of disease in ophthalmopathy patients, who also had a Clinical Activity Score of at least 3 and a NOSPECS grade of at least 4. Cells are PBMCs isolated from roughly 10 ml of fresh blood. Amplification of TCR beta CDR3 regions used RNA as the template. HTBI primers were used for first-round RT-PCR of the TCR CDR3. One entry per CDR3 protein, called by TCRdb with MiXCR from the multiplex PCR reads. The repertoire holds about 410,000 distinct CDR3 sequences, with about 15% as singletons. Study outcomes and limitations: Blood also held most thyroid clonotypes expanded beyond 0.001.

The sample holds many counts of this clonotype. Its antigen is unknown. With 5 bases clipped from V and 6 bases from J, the junction kept 11 bases outside the gene matches. CDR3 length equals 16 residues. Per the germline V gene, CDR1 is PRHDT and CDR2 is FYEKMQ (reference sequence). V gene TRBV13 combines with J gene TRBJ2-3; 10 bases align to TRBD2. The sample comprised blood. The sequence was obtained from a man younger than 30 with Graves' ophthalmopathy. DNA for the CDR3: TGTGCCAGCAGCCATCGGGCTAGCGGGAGTTACGATACGCAGTATTTT. Translation gives CASSHRASGSYDTQYF.